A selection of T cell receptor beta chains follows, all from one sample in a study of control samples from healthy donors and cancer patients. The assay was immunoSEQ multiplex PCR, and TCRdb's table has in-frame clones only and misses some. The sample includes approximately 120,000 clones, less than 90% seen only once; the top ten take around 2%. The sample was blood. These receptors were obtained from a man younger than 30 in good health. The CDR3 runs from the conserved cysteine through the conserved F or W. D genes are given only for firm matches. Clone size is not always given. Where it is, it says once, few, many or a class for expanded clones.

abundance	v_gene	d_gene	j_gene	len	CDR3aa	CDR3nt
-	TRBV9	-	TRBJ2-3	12	CASSAIRDTQYF	TGTGCCAGCAGCGCGATTCGGGATACGCAGTATTTT
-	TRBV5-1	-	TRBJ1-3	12	CASRNKGNTIYF	TGCGCCAGCAGGAACAAAGGAAACACCATATATTTT
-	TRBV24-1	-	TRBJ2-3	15	CATSDYPRLPNTQYF	TGTGCCACCAGTGATTACCCCCGACTACCAAATACGCAGTATTTT
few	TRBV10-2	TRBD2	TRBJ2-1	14	CASRLAGDENEQFF	TGCGCCAGCAGACTAGCGGGAGATGAAAATGAGCAGTTCTTC
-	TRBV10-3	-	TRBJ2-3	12	CAISESGDTQYF	TGTGCCATCAGTGAGTCGGGAGATACGCAGTATTTT
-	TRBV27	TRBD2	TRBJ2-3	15	CASSSIAGVADTQYF	TGTGCCAGCAGTTCCATAGCGGGAGTCGCAGATACGCAGTATTTT
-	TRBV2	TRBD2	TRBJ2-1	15	CASSPGTSGSNEQFF	TGTGCCAGCAGCCCCGGGACTAGCGGGAGCAATGAGCAGTTCTTC
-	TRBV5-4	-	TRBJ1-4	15	CASSEEGGTNEKLFF	TGTGCCAGCAGCGAGGAGGGGGGAACTAATGAAAAACTGTTTTTT
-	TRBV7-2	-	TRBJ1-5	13	CASSRTADQPQHF	TGTGCCAGCAGCCGGACAGCTGATCAGCCCCAGCATTTT
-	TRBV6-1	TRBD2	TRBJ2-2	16	CASSERVTSGTGELFF	TGTGCCAGCAGTGAAAGGGTGACTAGCGGGACCGGGGAGCTGTTTTTT
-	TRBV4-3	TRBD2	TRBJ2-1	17	CASSQDRRTSVHNEQFF	TGCGCCAGCAGCCAAGATCGGCGGACTAGCGTACACAATGAGCAGTTCTTC
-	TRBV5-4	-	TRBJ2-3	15	CASSLVLADTDTQYF	TGTGCCAGCAGCTTGGTATTAGCGGACACAGATACGCAGTATTTT
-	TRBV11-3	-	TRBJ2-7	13	CASSLGQPYEQYF	TGTGCCAGCAGCCTTGGACAACCTTACGAGCAGTACTTC
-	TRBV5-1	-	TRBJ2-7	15	CASSPQRARESEQYF	TGCGCCAGCAGCCCCCAAAGAGCCCGCGAAAGCGAGCAGTACTTC
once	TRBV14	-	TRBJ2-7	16	CASSLWTSTAPYEQYF	TGTGCCAGCAGCCTCTGGACCTCCACGGCCCCTTACGAGCAGTACTTC
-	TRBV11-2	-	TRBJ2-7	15	CASSLGRTPLYEQYF	TGTGCCAGCAGCTTAGGTCGGACCCCCCTCTACGAGCAGTACTTC
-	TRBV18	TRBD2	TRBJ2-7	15	CASSPASGRTYEQYF	TGTGCCAGCTCACCAGCCAGCGGGAGGACCTACGAGCAGTACTTC
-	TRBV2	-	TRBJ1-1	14	CASISRGGNTEAFF	TGTGCCAGCATATCCAGGGGAGGGAACACTGAAGCTTTCTTT
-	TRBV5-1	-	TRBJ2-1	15	CASSLDGSSYNEQFF	TGCGCCAGCAGCTTAGACGGGAGCTCCTACAATGAGCAGTTCTTC
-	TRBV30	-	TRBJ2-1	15	CAWSVGGAAYNEQFF	TGTGCCTGGAGTGTAGGGGGGGCGGCCTACAATGAGCAGTTCTTC
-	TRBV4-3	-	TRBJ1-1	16	CASSQDADILNTEAFF	TGCGCCAGCAGCCAAGACGCCGATATCTTGAACACTGAAGCTTTCTTT
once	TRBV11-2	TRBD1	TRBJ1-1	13	CASSSDRSTEAFF	TGTGCCAGCAGCTCGGACAGGAGCACTGAAGCTTTCTTT
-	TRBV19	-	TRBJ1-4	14	CASSDSQENEKLFF	TGTGCCAGTAGCGACAGCCAAGAAAATGAAAAACTGTTTTTT
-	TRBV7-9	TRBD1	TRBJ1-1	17	CASSGWSQGRRNTEAFF	TGTGCCAGCAGCGGATGGTCACAGGGGAGGAGGAACACTGAAGCTTTCTTT
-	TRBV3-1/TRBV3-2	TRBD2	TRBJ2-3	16	CASSASSGRAEDTQYF	TGTGCCAGCAGCGCGTCTAGCGGGAGGGCCGAAGATACGCAGTATTTT
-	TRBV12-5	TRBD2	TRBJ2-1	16	CASGLTTSGRNNEQFF	TGTGCTAGTGGCCTAACCACTAGCGGGAGGAACAATGAGCAGTTCTTC
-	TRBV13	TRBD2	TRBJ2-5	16	CASSLVGGRAKETQYF	TGTGCCAGCAGCTTAGTAGGCGGGAGGGCCAAAGAGACCCAGTACTTC
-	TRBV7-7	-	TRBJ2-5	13	CASSSAWRETQYF	TGTGCCAGCAGCTCCGCCTGGAGAGAGACCCAGTACTTC
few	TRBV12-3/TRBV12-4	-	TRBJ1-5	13	CASSLTGMRPQHF	TGTGCCAGCAGTTTAACCGGGATGAGGCCCCAGCATTTT
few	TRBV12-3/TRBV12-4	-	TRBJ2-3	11	CASVSPDTQYF	TGTGCCAGCGTCTCCCCAGATACGCAGTATTTT
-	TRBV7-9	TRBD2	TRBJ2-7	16	CASSGGTSGTAYEQYF	TGTGCCAGCAGCGGCGGGACTAGCGGTACCGCCTACGAGCAGTACTTC
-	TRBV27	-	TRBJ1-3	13	CASGPDRGNTIYF	TGTGCCAGCGGCCCAGACAGGGGAAACACCATATATTTT
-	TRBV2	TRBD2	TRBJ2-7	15	CASSPRSGRASEQYF	TGTGCCAGCAGTCCTCGCAGCGGGAGGGCTAGCGAGCAGTACTTC
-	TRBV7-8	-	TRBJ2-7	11	CASSLRNEQYF	TGTGCCAGCAGCTTGCGGAACGAGCAGTACTTC
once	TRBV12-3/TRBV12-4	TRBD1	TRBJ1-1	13	CASSFLGGASAFF	TGTGCCAGCAGTTTCTTAGGGGGCGCATCGGCTTTCTTT
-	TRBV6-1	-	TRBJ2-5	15	CASSEFRGYQETQYF	TGTGCCAGCAGTGAATTCCGGGGCTACCAAGAGACCCAGTACTTC
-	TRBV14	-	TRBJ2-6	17	CASSQVQSFSGANVLTF	TGTGCCAGCAGCCAAGTTCAATCCTTCTCTGGGGCCAACGTCCTGACTTTC
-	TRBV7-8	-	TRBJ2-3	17	CASSLGGVVGVTDTQYF	TGTGCCAGCAGCTTAGGGGGGGTGGTAGGAGTCACAGATACGCAGTATTTT
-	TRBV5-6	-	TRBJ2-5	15	CASSLVSGVGETQYF	TGTGCCAGCAGCTTGGTGTCAGGGGTCGGGGAGACCCAGTACTTC
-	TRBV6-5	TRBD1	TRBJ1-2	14	CASRTTGGPSGYTF	TGTGCCAGCAGGACCACAGGGGGGCCGTCTGGCTACACCTTC
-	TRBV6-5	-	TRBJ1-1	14	CASSRGDMNTEAFF	TGTGCCAGCAGTCGGGGGGACATGAACACTGAAGCTTTCTTT
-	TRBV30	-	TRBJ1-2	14	CAWSMSRTNYGYTF	TGTGCCTGGAGTATGAGTCGGACTAACTATGGCTACACCTTC
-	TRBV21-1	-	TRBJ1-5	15	CASSAGYLSNQPQHF	TGTGCCAGCAGCGCAGGGTACTTAAGCAATCAGCCCCAGCATTTT
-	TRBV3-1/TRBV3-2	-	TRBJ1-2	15	CASSQDGQGNYGYTF	TGTGCCAGCAGCCAAGATGGGCAAGGGAACTATGGCTACACCTTC
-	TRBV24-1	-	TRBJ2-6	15	CATSVGGTGANVLTF	TGTGCCACCAGTGTAGGGGGTACTGGGGCCAACGTCCTGACTTTC
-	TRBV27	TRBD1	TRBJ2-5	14	CASSAIDRVKTQYF	TGTGCCAGCAGTGCCATCGACAGGGTGAAGACCCAGTACTTC
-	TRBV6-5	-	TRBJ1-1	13	CASSYSAGTEAFF	TGTGCCAGCAGTTACTCCGCAGGAACTGAAGCTTTCTTT
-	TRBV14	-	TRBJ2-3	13	CASSQDLGGGQYF	TGTGCCAGCAGCCAAGATCTAGGAGGTGGGCAGTATTTT
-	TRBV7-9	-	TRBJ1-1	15	CASSLALASDDEAFF	TGTGCCAGCAGCTTAGCGCTTGCGAGCGACGATGAAGCTTTCTTT
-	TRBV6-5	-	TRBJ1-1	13	CASSSGVSTEAFF	TGTGCCAGCAGCTCAGGAGTATCGACTGAAGCTTTCTTT
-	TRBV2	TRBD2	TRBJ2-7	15	CASKSQREARYEQYF	TGTGCCAGCAAAAGTCAGCGGGAGGCCCGCTACGAGCAGTACTTC
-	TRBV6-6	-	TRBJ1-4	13	CASSFGGFEKLFF	TGTGCCAGCAGTTTTGGAGGGTTTGAAAAACTGTTTTTT
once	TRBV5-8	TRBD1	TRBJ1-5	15	CASSSGTGRNQPQHF	TGTGCCAGCAGCTCCGGGACAGGGCGGAATCAGCCCCAGCATTTT
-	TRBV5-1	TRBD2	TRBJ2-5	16	CASSTGLAGGLETQYF	TGCGCCAGCAGCACGGGACTAGCGGGAGGTTTGGAGACCCAGTACTTC
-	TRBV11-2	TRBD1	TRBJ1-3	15	CASSKQGGTGNTIYF	TGTGCCAGCAGCAAACAGGGGGGAACTGGAAACACCATATATTTT
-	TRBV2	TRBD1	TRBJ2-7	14	CASSSQGQGYEQYF	TGTGCCAGCAGTTCCCAGGGACAGGGCTACGAGCAGTACTTC
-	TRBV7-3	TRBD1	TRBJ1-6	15	CASSSRGTGQSPLHF	TGTGCCAGCAGCTCACGGGGGACAGGGCAATCACCCCTCCACTTT
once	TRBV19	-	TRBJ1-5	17	CASSDTRGARLDQPQHF	TGTGCCAGTAGTGACACCAGGGGTGCTCGGTTGGATCAGCCCCAGCATTTT
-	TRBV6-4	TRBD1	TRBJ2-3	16	CASRALGTGVTDTQYF	TGTGCCAGCAGGGCACTTGGGACAGGGGTCACAGATACGCAGTATTTT